The 20 T cell receptor beta chains below come from one sample, sequenced in a study of shared clonotypes between healthy human individuals. CD8 cells classed as naive were CD45RO-negative and positively selected for CCR7, excluding terminally differentiated effector memory CD45RA+ cells. Profiled with immunoSEQ multiplex PCR; TCRdb holds only in-frame clones, not every one. The sample includes about 1.9 million clones, approximately 92% of them seen just once. Sequenced material: naive CD8+ T cells from PBMCs. All receptors come from a man younger than 30 in good health. Some clones in this sample may be carry-over from other donors' samples.

This rearrangement joins TRBV28 to TRBJ2-7; 8 bases are shared with TRBD1. Germline V CDR1 and CDR2: MDHEN, SYDVKM. With V trimmed by 6 bases and J by 0 bases, 7 bases remained unmatched. The CDR3 has 15 residues. The CDR3 here is CASRYGQGVSYEQYF. CDR3 nucleotides: TGTGCCAGCAGATACGGACAGGGCGTCTCCTACGAGCAGTACTTC.

The CDR3 spells CASSLGIVIGGAPYGYTF. Here the CDR3 DNA reads TGTGCCAGCAGCTTAGGGATCGTTATTGGGGGAGCCCCCTATGGCTACACCTTC. V gene TRBV13 combines with J gene TRBJ1-2; weak D call: TRBD1 (5 bases). CDR1 is PRHDT, CDR2 FYEKMQ, per germline (reference sequence). V dropped 0 bases and J dropped 4 bases, with 21 bases sitting between them. This CDR3 has 18 amino acids.

CDR3 in amino acids: CASTPRNEKLFF. In DNA form, the CDR3 reads TGTGCCAGCACCCCACGTAATGAAAAACTGTTTTTT. The J gene is TRBJ1-4, the V gene TRBV6-5; no definite D call. The germline CDR1 and CDR2 sequences are MNHEY and SVGAGI. Trimming left V 7 bases short and J 4 bases short, with 7 bases between. CDR3 length: 12 residues.

This clone was recorded once. The chain links TRBV4-1 to TRBJ2-7, with D perhaps matching TRBD2 (5 bases). Deletions cut 1 base from V and 5 bases from J, with 18 bases between. The CDR3 runs 16 residues. Germline-derived CDR1 and CDR2 are MGHRA and YSYEKL. The CDR3 bases are TGCGCCAGCAGCCAAGTCATGAGCGGAGGATCCAACGAGCAGTACTTC. This gives the protein CASSQVMSGGSNEQYF.

The CDR3 loop reads CASSHYSGTTSTDTQYF. In DNA form, the CDR3 reads TGTGCCAGCAGCCATTATTCCGGGACAACTAGCACAGATACGCAGTATTTT. The chain carries TRBV7-9 and TRBJ2-3; D is possibly TRBD1 (6 bases). The germline gives CDR1 SEHNR, CDR2 FQNEAQ (reference sequence). V was pared by 5 bases and J by 0 bases, with 18 bases between. CDR3 length: 17 amino acids.

This clone was observed a single time. The J gene is TRBJ2-5, the V gene TRBV2; the match to TRBD2 covers 8 bases. There are 15 residues in the CDR3. Germline values: CDR1 SNHLY, CDR2 FYNNEI. V lost 3 bases and J lost 6; bases outside the gene matches: 9. CDR3 sequence: CASSEMAGGTKTQYF. In nucleotides, the CDR3 is TGTGCCAGCAGTGAGATGGCGGGGGGCACGAAGACCCAGTACTTC.

The CDR3 sequence: CASGSPPVTGISGYTF. CDR3 nucleotides: TGTGCCAGCGGCTCTCCTCCAGTTACAGGGATCTCTGGCTACACCTTC. The chain is built from TRBV28 and TRBJ1-2, with a weak D call TRBD1 (6 bases). CDR3 length: 16 amino acids. Germline CDR1 is MDHEN and CDR2 is SYDVKM. Trimming pared 8 bases from V and 7 bases from J, leaving 26 bases between.

The chain combines TRBV5-5 with TRBJ1-1; perhaps TRBD1 as D (5 bases). CDR1 and CDR2 (germline): SGHKS, YYEKEE (reference sequence). Between the trimmed V and J ends, which lost 3 bases and 6 bases, there was a span of 9 bases. This CDR3 spans 12 amino acids. CDR3 bases: TGTGCCAGCAGCTGGGGCATGGCTGAAGCTTTCTTT. Amino acids: CASSWGMAEAFF.

CDR3 coding DNA: TGTGCCAGCAGCTTAAGGTACAATGAGCAGTTCTTC. Residues: CASSLRYNEQFF. The chain is built from TRBV11-2 and TRBJ2-1; no clear D gene. V was cut by 2 bases and J by 4 bases, with 3 bases left in between. The CDR3 runs to 12 residues. Germline V CDR1 and CDR2: SGHAT, FQNNGV.

This clone occurred a few times. The DNA for the CDR3 is TGTGCCAGCAGGACAGGGAGGACTGAAGCTTTCTTT. Residues: CASRTGRTEAFF. J is TRBJ1-1 and V is TRBV28; TRBD1 aligns across 7 bases. The CDR3 spans 12 residues. Germline V gene sequence: CDR1 MDHEN, CDR2 SYDVKM. With 6 bases clipped from V and 5 bases from J, the junction kept 3 bases outside the gene matches.

The gene calls are TRBV7-8 and TRBJ2-3; 14 nucleotides line up with TRBD2. V gave up 5 bases and J gave up 1 base; unmatched junction bases: 5. This CDR3 is 17 amino acids long. Germline-derived CDR1 and CDR2 are SGHVS and FQNEAQ. The CDR3 region has the DNA TGTGCCAGCAGCGAGACTAGCGGGAGGGCCCGCACAGATACGCAGTATTTT. Translated, it gives CASSETSGRARTDTQYF.

The chain combines TRBV27 with TRBJ2-5; D possibly corresponds to TRBD2 (5 bases). V was pared by 5 bases and J by 1 base, with 17 bases between. The CDR3 has 16 residues. CDR1 MNHEY and CDR2 SMNVEV come from the germline V gene (reference sequence). The CDR3 coding sequence is TGTGCCAGCAGTCCTTCTGCGGGCGTGCGCCAAGAGACCCAGTACTTC. It yields the protein CASSPSAGVRQETQYF.

The J gene is TRBJ1-5, the V gene TRBV28, with 9 nucleotides matching TRBD1. V shed 8 bases and J 3 bases; nucleotides not matched to a gene: 5. Germline V gene data show CDR1 as MDHEN and CDR2 as SYDVKM. The CDR3 contains 14 residues. The CDR3 DNA reads TGTGCCAGCCAGACAGGGGGGACCAATCAGCCCCAGCATTTT. This encodes CASQTGGTNQPQHF.

The V call is TRBV19, the J call TRBJ1-1, with 7 positions matching TRBD1. This CDR3 has 13 residues. Germline lookup yields CDR1 LNHDA and CDR2 SQIVND (reference sequence). The V segment lost 7 bases and the J segment 5 bases; nucleotides outside the gene matches: 7. The CDR3 DNA sequence: TGTGCCAGTATCCGACAGGGTCAAACTGAAGCTTTCTTT. Protein product: CASIRQGQTEAFF.

V and J are TRBV29-1 and TRBJ2-5, with a possible D match to TRBD1 (6 bases). Germline V gene lookup returns CDR1 SQVTM and CDR2 ANQGSEA. This CDR3 is built from 13 residues. The V end was cut by 3 bases, the J end by 5 bases, with 13 bases between. CDR3 bases: TGCAGCGTTGATTCTCAGGGGACCGAGACCCAGTACTTC. This translates into CSVDSQGTETQYF.

This chain uses TRBV5-8 with TRBJ2-7; 7 bases match TRBD2. The V and J ends lost 4 bases and 4 bases, in that order; junction bases with no gene match: 8. This CDR3 is 14 amino acids long. Germline V gene data show CDR1 as SGHTS and CDR2 as YDEGEE. CDR3 region: CASSPARGGYEQYF. DNA of the CDR3: TGTGCCAGCAGCCCGGCAAGGGGAGGGTACGAGCAGTACTTC.

The V call is TRBV5-1, the J call TRBJ1-1; perhaps TRBD1 as D (5 bases). The CDR3 covers 15 residues. Germline V lookup: CDR1 SGHRS, CDR2 YFSETQ. V was shortened by 5 bases and J by 6 bases, with 20 bases between the two germline ends. CDR3 DNA sequence: TGCGCCAGCAGGGTGGGACTCGGGGTGGATTCTGAAGCTTTCTTT. Translated, it gives CASRVGLGVDSEAFF. The complete variable domain, with remaining parts taken from reference TRBV5-1 and TRBJ1-1, reads KAGVTQTPRYLIKTRGQQVTLSCSPISGHRSVSWYQQTPGQGLQFLFEYFSETQRNKGNFPGRFSGRQFSNSRSEMNVSTLELGDSALYLCASRVGLGVDSEAFFGQGTRLTVV.

A single count supports this clone. The V gene is TRBV5-1, the J gene TRBJ2-1; TRBD2 agrees at 8 bases. Germline values: CDR1 SGHRS, CDR2 YFSETQ. J gave up 2 bases and V 3 bases, and 7 bases lay outside the gene matches. The CDR3 length is 16 residues. The CDR3 loop reads CASSSQAGVAYNEQFF. In DNA, the CDR3 is TGCGCCAGCAGCTCACAAGCGGGAGTAGCCTACAATGAGCAGTTCTTC.

The V and J genes are TRBV5-6 and TRBJ2-5; D may be TRBD1 (7 bases). The CDR3 runs 16 residues. Germline V gene sequence: CDR1 SGHDT, CDR2 YYEEEE. V was pared by 2 bases and J by 1 base, with 15 bases between. The CDR3 DNA is TGTGCCAGCAGCTTTCAGGGGGGCTGGACCCAAGAGACCCAGTACTTC. Amino acids: CASSFQGGWTQETQYF.

The chain recombines TRBV28 with TRBJ2-7, with 8 bases fitting TRBD1. This CDR3 is 17 amino acids long. The J segment lost 5 bases and the V segment lost 2 bases, leaving 14 bases of the junction unmatched. Per germline, CDR1 MDHEN and CDR2 SYDVKM. Here the CDR3 reads CASSLVPAQGAWDEQYF. In DNA, the CDR3 is TGTGCCAGCAGTTTAGTTCCGGCCCAGGGGGCGTGGGACGAGCAGTACTTC.